What follows are 3 T cell receptor beta chains derived from one specimen sequenced in a study of T cell responses to AZD1222 COVID-19 vaccine. Profiled with immunoSEQ multiplex PCR; TCRdb holds only in-frame clones, not every one. The table includes tens of thousands of clones, nearly 90% detected once. Sequencing used peripheral blood, obtained on day 0 of AZD1222 vaccination. All receptors derive from an adult in good health.

The CDR3 DNA reads as TGCGCCAGCAGCCAAGATGGGGACCCTCCGGTTGAAAAACTGTTTTTT. It codes for CASSQDGDPPVEKLFF. The V call is TRBV4-3, the J call TRBJ1-4; a weak D match, TRBD1 (5 bases). V lost 0 bases to trimming and J lost 7 bases, with 15 bases between them. Germline lookup yields CDR1 LGHNA and CDR2 YSLEER. The CDR3 sequence is 16 residues long.

The chain has TRBV20-1 and TRBJ1-5; no clear D gene. The V and J ends lost 3 bases and 0 bases respectively, with 12 bases between them. CDR1 DFQATT and CDR2 SNEGSKA come from the germline V gene (reference sequence). This CDR3 spans 15 amino acids. In DNA form, the CDR3 reads TGCAGTGCTAGTGAAGGTCCATATAGCAATCAGCCCCAGCATTTT. It encodes CSASEGPYSNQPQHF.

The chain couples TRBV12-3 or TRBV12-4 to TRBJ1-4, with D hard to call. Between the trimmed V and J ends, which lost 4 bases and 11 bases, there was a span of 14 bases. The CDR3 runs to 13 residues. The CDR3 sequence is CASSSGEAGKLFF. The CDR3 DNA is TGTGCCAGCAGTTCTGGGGAGGCCGGGAAACTGTTTTTT.